This TCR beta chain was recorded in a study of blood T cell repertoires in COVID-19. Study details: Researchers got acute and convalescent COVID-19 samples from the United States, Italy and Spain. From T cells, B-cell-depleted T cells, or PBMCs came the material, which was cDNA or gDNA.

How the authors handled the data: It was from reference gene primer amplification that nucleated cell counts were estimated. Clones were sequenced by immunoSEQ multiplex PCR, and TCRdb holds only the in-frame ones, with some missing. D and trimming come from the DNA, and the V and J calls and clone size come from that table. The sample holds about 380,000 clones, roughly 80% seen once. This clone was observed a single time. CDR1 and CDR2 from the germline V gene are MNHEY and SVGAGI. V was pared by 8 bases and J by 6 bases, with 5 bases of the junction left unmatched. This CDR3 contains 12 residues. Sequenced material: peripheral blood. The J gene is TRBJ2-7, the V gene TRBV6-5, with 9 bases identical to TRBD1. The receptor was isolated from a human donor with acute or convalescent COVID-19. The donor label of this sample is uncertain. The chain's CDR3 is CASLGQGSEQYF. CDR3 DNA sequence: TGTGCCAGCCTGGGACAGGGATCCGAGCAGTACTTC.